In this sample, the clone carrying this T cell receptor (beta chain) turned up a few times. Its cognate antigen is unknown. These data belong to a study of T cells in localized non-small cell lung cancer. General study findings and limits: The study found T cell clonality highest in uninvolved adjacent lung, above tumor.

Germline V lookup: CDR1 SGHNT, CDR2 YENEEA. V lost 4 bases and J lost 0, with 14 bases in between. The CDR3 is 16 residues long. The data were produced by immunoSEQ multiplex PCR, yet TCRdb's version contains in-frame clones alone and is incomplete. The sample carries about 1,300 clones, about 23% recorded once. This sequence was found in a man aged 35 to 70 with stage III lung adenocarcinoma. J is TRBJ2-3 and V is TRBV11-3, with D unclear. Sequenced here: lung tumor tissue, sampled before any cancer treatment. In DNA, the CDR3 is TGTGCCAGCAGCTCCCTAAGATTCCTTAGCACAGATACGCAGTATTTT. This encodes CASSSLRFLSTDTQYF.